This T cell receptor beta chain was recorded in a study of cytomegalovirus exposure and HLA in healthy donors (dated by TCRdb to about 2017). Broadly, across the study: According to a later analysis, the roughly 120 validation repertoires were produced on the same platform as the 680 or so repertoires of the first cohort. The study aimed to test whether signatures of past pathogen exposure could be identified by cataloging public T cell receptors. A separate validation cohort of roughly 120 different subjects was used in addition to the roughly 700-subject first cohort. To predict cytomegalovirus infection status, the study combined high-throughput TCR immunosequencing, statistical association of individual TCRs with disease status, and machine learning.

Overall results and qualifications from the work: The classifier was reported to diagnose cytomegalovirus status with high specificity and sensitivity in both the original cohort and the validation cohort. According to the authors, the approach could potentially be generalized to other disease states and immunological phenotypes. In vitro tests confirmed that a few of the cytomegalovirus-associated TCR beta chains recognize cytomegalovirus antigens. All 130 or so repertoires were used to score co-occurrence in the validation cohort in a later analysis, because that analysis had no HLA typing for the cohort. In the study, 150 to 200 TCR beta chains were listed as associated with cytomegalovirus. A later analysis found that TCRs clustered in the first cohort also tended to co-occur in the 95 to 150 validation repertoires, with more than 90% of cluster scores above 0. While some public TCRs were present in many individuals, most TCR sequences turned up only very rarely across donors.

The CDR3, from cysteine to phenylalanine, totals 15 residues. Only CDR3 DNA is held: 45 bases, read in frame from base 1. The germline V gene (reference sequence) specifies LNHDA as CDR1 and SQIVND as CDR2. The junction shows trimming of 4 bases on V and 4 bases on J, plus 14 bases between the germline ends. The donors were included in the validation cohort of some 120 subjects, a group kept apart from the roughly 700-subject first cohort. The receptor library was made with the immunoSEQ multiplex PCR assay. Per the original workflow: A statistical classification framework was developed to diagnose cytomegalovirus status using the catalog of TCR beta chain sequences. TCRdb stores this immuneACCESS table with in-frame sequences only. Part of the clones is absent; in the studies checked, under half of the shortfall reflects unresolved V genes, and no reason is known for the rest. V, J and clone size reflect that table, while D and trimming were determined from the DNA. This sample is represented by some 200,000 clones; about 89% of them were singletons. The ten biggest clones cover 6.5% to 7.5% of the sample.

This clone was recorded a few times. This receptor's antigen is unknown. The record has no base qualities; no much larger clone is one base away. The sequenced sample consisted of PBMCs. This receptor chain uses TRBV19 and TRBJ1-5; a confident D gene designation cannot be given. This TCR was sampled from a young man in good health and CMV-seropositive. The sequence in DNA is TGTGCCAGTAGTAAGGTTGCGACGGGTAATCAGCCCCAGCATTTT. This encodes CASSKVATGNQPQHF.